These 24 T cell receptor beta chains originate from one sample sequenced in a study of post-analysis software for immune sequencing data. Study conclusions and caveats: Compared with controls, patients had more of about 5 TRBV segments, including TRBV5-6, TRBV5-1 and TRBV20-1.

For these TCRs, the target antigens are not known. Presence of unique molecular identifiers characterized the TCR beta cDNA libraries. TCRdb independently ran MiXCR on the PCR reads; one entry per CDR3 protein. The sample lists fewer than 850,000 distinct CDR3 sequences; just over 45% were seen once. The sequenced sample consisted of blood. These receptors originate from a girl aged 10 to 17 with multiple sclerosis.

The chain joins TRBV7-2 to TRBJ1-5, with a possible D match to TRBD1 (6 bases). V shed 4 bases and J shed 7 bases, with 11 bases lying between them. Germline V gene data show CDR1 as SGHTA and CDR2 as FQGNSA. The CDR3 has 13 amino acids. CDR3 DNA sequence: TGTGCCAGCAGCTCCAGGGGTGGCCAGCCCCAGCATTTT. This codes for CASSSRGGQPQHF.

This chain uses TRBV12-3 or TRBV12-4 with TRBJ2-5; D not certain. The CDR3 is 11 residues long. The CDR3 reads CASQVQETQYF. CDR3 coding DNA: TGTGCTTCCCAGGTCCAAGAGACCCAGTACTTC.

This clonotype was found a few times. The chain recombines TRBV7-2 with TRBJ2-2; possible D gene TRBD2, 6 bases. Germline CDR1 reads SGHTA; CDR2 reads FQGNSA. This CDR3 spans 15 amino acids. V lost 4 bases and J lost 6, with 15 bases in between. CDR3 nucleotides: TGTGCCAGCAGCTCTCCGACAAGGGAGGCCGGGGAGCTGTTTTTT. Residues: CASSSPTREAGELFF.

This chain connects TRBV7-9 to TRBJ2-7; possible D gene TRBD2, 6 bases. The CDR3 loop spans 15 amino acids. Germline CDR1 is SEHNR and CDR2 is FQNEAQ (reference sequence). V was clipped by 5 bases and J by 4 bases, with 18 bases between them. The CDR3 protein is CASSPRDRGLYEQYF. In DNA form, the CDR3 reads TGTGCCAGCAGCCCCCGGGACCGGGGGTTGTACGAGCAGTACTTC.

The CDR3 DNA is TGCAGCGTTGAATGGGGGGACAATGAGCAGTTCTTC. Protein: CSVEWGDNEQFF. The genes are TRBV29-1 and TRBJ2-1; maybe TRBD2 (6 bases). Trimming cost V 2 bases and J 5 bases, with 7 bases left between them. This CDR3 region has 12 residues. Germline CDR1 and CDR2: SQVTM and ANQGSEA.

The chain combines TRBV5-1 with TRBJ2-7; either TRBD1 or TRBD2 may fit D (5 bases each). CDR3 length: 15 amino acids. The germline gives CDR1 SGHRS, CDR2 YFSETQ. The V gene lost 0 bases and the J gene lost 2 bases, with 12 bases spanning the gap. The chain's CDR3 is CASSLEGPGPYEQYF. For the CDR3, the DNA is TGCGCCAGCAGCTTGGAGGGACCGGGGCCCTACGAGCAGTACTTC.

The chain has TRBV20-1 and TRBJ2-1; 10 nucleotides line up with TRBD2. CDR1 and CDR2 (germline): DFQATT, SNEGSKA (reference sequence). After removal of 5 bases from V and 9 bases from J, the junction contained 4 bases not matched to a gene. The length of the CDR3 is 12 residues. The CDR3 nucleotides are TGCAGTGCTGGAGCGGGAGGGGGTGAGCAGTTCTTC. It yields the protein CSAGAGGGEQFF.

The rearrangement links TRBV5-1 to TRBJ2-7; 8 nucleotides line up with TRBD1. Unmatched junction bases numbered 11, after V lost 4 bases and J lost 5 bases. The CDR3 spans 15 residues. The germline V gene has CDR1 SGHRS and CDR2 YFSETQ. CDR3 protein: CASSLLTGAFDEQYF. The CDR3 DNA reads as TGCGCCAGCAGCCTCCTGACAGGGGCGTTCGACGAGCAGTACTTC.

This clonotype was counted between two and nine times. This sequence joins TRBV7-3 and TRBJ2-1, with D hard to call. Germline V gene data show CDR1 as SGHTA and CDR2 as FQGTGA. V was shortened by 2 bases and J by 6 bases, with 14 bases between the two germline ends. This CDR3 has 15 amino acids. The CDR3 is CASSLGTATFNEQFF. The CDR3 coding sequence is TGTGCCAGCAGCTTAGGTACGGCGACTTTCAATGAGCAGTTCTTC. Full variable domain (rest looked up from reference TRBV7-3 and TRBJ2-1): GAGVSQTPSNKVTEKGKYVELRCDPISGHTALYWYRQSLGQGPEFLIYFQGTGAADDSGLPNDRFFAVRPEGSVSTLKIQRTERGDSAVYLCASSLGTATFNEQFFGPGTRLTVL.

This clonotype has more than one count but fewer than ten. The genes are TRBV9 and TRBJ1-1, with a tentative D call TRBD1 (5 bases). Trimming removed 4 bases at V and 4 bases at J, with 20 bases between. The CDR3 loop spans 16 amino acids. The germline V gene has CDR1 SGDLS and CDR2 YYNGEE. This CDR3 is CASSPTGHEVATEAFF. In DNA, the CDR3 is TGTGCCAGCAGCCCAACAGGACACGAAGTGGCCACTGAAGCTTTCTTT.

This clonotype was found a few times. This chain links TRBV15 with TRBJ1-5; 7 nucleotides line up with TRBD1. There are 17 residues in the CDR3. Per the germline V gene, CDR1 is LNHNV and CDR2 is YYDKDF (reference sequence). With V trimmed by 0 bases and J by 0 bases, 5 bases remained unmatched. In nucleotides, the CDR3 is TGTGCCACCAGCAGAGATGGGACAGCCCATAGCAATCAGCCCCAGCATTTT. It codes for CATSRDGTAHSNQPQHF.

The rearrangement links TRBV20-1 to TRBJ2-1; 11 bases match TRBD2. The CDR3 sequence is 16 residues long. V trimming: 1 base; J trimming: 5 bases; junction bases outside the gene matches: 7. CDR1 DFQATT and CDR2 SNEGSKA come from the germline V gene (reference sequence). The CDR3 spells CSARGPLAGANNEQFF. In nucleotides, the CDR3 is TGCAGTGCTAGAGGGCCACTAGCGGGAGCGAACAATGAGCAGTTCTTC.

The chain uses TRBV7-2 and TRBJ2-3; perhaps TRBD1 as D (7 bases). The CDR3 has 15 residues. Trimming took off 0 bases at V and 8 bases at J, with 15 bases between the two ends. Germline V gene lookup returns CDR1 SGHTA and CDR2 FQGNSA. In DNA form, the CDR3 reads TGTGCCAGCAGCTTAGCGGGAGGCCAGGGGGGTACGCAGTATTTT. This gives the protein CASSLAGGQGGTQYF.

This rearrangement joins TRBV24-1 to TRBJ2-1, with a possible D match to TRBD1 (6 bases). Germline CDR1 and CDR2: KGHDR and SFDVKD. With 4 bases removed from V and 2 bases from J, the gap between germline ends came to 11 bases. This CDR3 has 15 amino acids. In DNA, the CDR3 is TGTGCCACCAGTGACGCAGGGGAGACCTACAATGAGCAGTTCTTC. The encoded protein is CATSDAGETYNEQFF.

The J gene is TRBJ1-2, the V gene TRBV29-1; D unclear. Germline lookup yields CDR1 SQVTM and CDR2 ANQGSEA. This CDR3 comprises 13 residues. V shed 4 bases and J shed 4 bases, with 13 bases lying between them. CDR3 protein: CSVGEATSYGYTF. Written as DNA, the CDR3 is TGCAGCGTTGGAGAGGCCACCTCCTATGGCTACACCTTC.

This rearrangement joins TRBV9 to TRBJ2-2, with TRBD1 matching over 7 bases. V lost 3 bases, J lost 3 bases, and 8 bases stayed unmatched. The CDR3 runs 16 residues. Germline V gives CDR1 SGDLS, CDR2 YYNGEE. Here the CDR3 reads CASSGRGGPDTGELFF. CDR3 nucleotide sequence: TGTGCCAGCAGCGGGAGAGGGGGCCCCGACACCGGGGAGCTGTTTTTT.

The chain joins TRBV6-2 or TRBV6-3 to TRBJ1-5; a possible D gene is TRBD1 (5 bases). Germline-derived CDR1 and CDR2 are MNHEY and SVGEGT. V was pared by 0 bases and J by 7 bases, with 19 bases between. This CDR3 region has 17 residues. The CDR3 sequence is CASSYSRGTGLRQPQHF. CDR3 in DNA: TGTGCCAGCAGTTACTCCCGAGGGACGGGCCTGCGACAGCCCCAGCATTTT.

Here the CDR3 reads CASSFWPAPSNYGYTF. The CDR3 bases are TGTGCCAGCAGTTTTTGGCCCGCGCCTTCTAACTATGGCTACACCTTC. The V call is TRBV12-3 or TRBV12-4, the J call TRBJ1-2; D is uncertain. Trimming removed 3 bases at V and 0 bases at J, with 14 bases between. This CDR3 region has 16 residues.

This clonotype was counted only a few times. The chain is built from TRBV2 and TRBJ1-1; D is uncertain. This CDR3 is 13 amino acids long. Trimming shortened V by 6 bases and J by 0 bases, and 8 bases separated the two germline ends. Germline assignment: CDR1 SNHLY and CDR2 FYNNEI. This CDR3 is CASSEGVNTEAFF. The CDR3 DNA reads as TGTGCCAGCAGCGAGGGAGTGAACACTGAAGCTTTCTTT.

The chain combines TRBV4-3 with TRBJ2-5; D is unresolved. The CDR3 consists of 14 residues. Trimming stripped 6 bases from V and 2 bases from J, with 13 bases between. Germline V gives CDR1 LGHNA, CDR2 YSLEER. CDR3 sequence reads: CASSKFLEQETQYF. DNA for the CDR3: TGCGCCAGCAGTAAATTCTTGGAACAAGAGACCCAGTACTTC.

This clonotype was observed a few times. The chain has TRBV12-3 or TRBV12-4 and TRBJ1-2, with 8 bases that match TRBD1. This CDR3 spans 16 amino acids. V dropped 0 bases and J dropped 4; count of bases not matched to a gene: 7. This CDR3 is CASSLAEDREVYGYTF. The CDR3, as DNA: TGTGCCAGCAGTTTAGCGGAGGACAGGGAGGTCTATGGCTACACCTTC.

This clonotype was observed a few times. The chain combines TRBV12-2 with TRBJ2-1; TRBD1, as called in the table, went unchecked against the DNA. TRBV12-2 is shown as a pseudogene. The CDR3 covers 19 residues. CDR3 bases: TGTGCAAGTCGCTTAGAAGCTAGCGGGAGAGGGGGCTTTCGAAATGAGCAGTTCTTC. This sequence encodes CASRLEASGRGGFRNEQFF.

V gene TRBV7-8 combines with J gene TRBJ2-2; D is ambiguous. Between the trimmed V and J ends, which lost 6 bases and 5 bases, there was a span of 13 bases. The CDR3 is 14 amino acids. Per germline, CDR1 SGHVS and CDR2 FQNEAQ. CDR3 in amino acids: CASSSDGETGELFF. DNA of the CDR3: TGTGCCAGCAGTTCGGACGGAGAGACCGGGGAGCTGTTTTTT.

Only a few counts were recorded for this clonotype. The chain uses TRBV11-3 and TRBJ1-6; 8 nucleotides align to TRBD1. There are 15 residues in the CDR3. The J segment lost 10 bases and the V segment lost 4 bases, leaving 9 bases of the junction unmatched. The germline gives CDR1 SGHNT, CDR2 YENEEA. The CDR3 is CASSSSTGAESPLHF. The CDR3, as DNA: TGTGCCAGCAGCTCTTCGACAGGGGCAGAATCACCCCTCCACTTT.